These 11 T cell receptor beta chains were sequenced from one sample in a study of shared clonotypes between healthy human individuals. TCRdb's table, derived via immunoSEQ multiplex PCR, lists solely in-frame clones and lacks some. The sample shows about a million clones, under 80% of them seen only once. The specimen was memory CD4+ T cells sorted from blood. Sample subset: CD45RA-negative fraction. The origin of the receptors is a young man in good health.

The V call is TRBV5-5, the J call TRBJ2-1; perhaps TRBD1 as D (6 bases). V was pared by 4 bases and J by 2 bases, with 10 bases between. Germline V gene data show CDR1 as SGHKS and CDR2 as YYEKEE (reference sequence). The CDR3 is 14 amino acids. The CDR3 is CASSIGGAYNEQFF. The CDR3, as DNA: TGTGCCAGCAGCATAGGGGGAGCCTACAATGAGCAGTTCTTC.

The rearrangement joins TRBV5-1 to TRBJ2-6, with D possibly matching TRBD1 (5 bases). Germline CDR1 and CDR2: SGHRS and YFSETQ. Trimming cost V 2 bases and J 0 bases, with 9 bases left between them. The CDR3 runs 16 residues. CDR3 in amino acids: CASSFDSFSGANVLTF. As DNA, the CDR3 is TGCGCCAGCAGCTTTGACAGTTTCTCTGGGGCCAACGTCCTGACTTTC.

This rearrangement joins TRBV5-1 to TRBJ2-3; D is ambiguous. The V end was cut by 8 bases, the J end by 4 bases, with 23 bases between. Germline loops: CDR1 SGHRS, CDR2 YFSETQ. This CDR3 spans 16 amino acids. The CDR3 nucleotides read TGCGCCAGGCCCTGGGCCCCAGGACCAGACCCAGATACGCAGTATTTT. Translated, it gives CARPWAPGPDPDTQYF.

This clone was observed a single time. This rearrangement joins TRBV11-2 to TRBJ1-5; the D is unclear. The CDR3 is 13 amino acids. Trimming pared 3 bases from V and 4 bases from J, leaving 7 bases between. Germline CDR1 is SGHAT and CDR2 is FQNNGV. For the CDR3, the DNA is TGTGCCAGCAGCTTTAGAAAGAATCAGCCCCAGCATTTT. Translation gives CASSFRKNQPQHF.

This clone was observed a single time. Other DNA sequences in the same sample also yield this CDR3. The rearrangement joins TRBV4-3 to TRBJ2-3; TRBD2 matches 9 bases. The CDR3 covers 15 residues. Germline V lookup: CDR1 LGHNA, CDR2 YSLEER. The junction had 1 base not matched to a gene; V was cut back by 3 bases and J by 0 bases. The CDR3 here is CASSQTSGSTDTQYF. The CDR3 nucleotides are TGCGCCAGCAGCCAGACTAGCGGTAGCACAGATACGCAGTATTTT.

The V call is TRBV30, the J call TRBJ1-4; D perhaps matches TRBD1 (6 bases). In germline, CDR1 is GTSNPN, CDR2 SVGIG (reference sequence). There are 15 residues in the CDR3. V was cut by 2 bases and J by 3 bases, with 13 bases left in between. The CDR3, as DNA: TGTGCCTGGAGTTCGTCGACAGGAGCTAATGAAAAACTGTTTTTT. It is translated as CAWSSSTGANEKLFF.

The chain links TRBV5-5 to TRBJ2-7; no firm D call. Trimming cost V 3 bases and J 7 bases, with 14 bases left between them. This CDR3 contains 13 residues. The germline gives CDR1 SGHKS, CDR2 YYEKEE (reference sequence). CDR3 sequence: CASSSRPSGEQYF. The DNA of the CDR3 is TGTGCCAGCAGCTCCAGACCCTCGGGTGAGCAGTACTTC.

This clone was counted ten times or more. The chain has TRBV6-1 and TRBJ1-4; 11 positions agree with TRBD1. CDR3 length: 13 amino acids. Trimming at V came to 7 bases and at J to 8 bases, leaving 3 bases not matched to a gene. Germline loops: CDR1 MNHNS, CDR2 SASEGT. The CDR3 reads CASIGTGGEKLFF. The CDR3 coding sequence is TGTGCCAGCATCGGGACAGGGGGAGAAAAACTGTTTTTT.

The V call is TRBV30, the J call TRBJ2-2, with D hard to call. The CDR3 spans 14 residues. V lost 2 bases and J lost 0, with 7 bases in between. From germline, CDR1 is GTSNPN and CDR2 SVGIG (reference sequence). In nucleotides, the CDR3 is TGTGCCTGGAGTCCCGACACGAACACCGGGGAGCTGTTTTTT. It encodes CAWSPDTNTGELFF.

V and J are TRBV7-2 and TRBJ1-2, with 8 bases aligning to TRBD1. V was pared by 5 bases and J by 5 bases, with 7 bases of the junction left unmatched. CDR3 size: 14 residues. The V gene's germline CDR1 is SGHTA and CDR2 FQGNSA. This chain's CDR3 is CASSKLDRAYGYTF. CDR3 nucleotide sequence: TGTGCCAGCAGCAAGCTGGACAGGGCTTATGGCTACACCTTC.

This chain connects TRBV2 to TRBJ1-3; D gene uncertain. Germline CDR1 is SNHLY and CDR2 is FYNNEI. V was cut by 5 bases and J by 0 bases, with 8 bases left in between. The CDR3 is 14 amino acids. CDR3 residues: CASSWQSSGNTIYF. The CDR3 bases are TGTGCCAGCAGTTGGCAGTCCTCTGGAAACACCATATATTTT.